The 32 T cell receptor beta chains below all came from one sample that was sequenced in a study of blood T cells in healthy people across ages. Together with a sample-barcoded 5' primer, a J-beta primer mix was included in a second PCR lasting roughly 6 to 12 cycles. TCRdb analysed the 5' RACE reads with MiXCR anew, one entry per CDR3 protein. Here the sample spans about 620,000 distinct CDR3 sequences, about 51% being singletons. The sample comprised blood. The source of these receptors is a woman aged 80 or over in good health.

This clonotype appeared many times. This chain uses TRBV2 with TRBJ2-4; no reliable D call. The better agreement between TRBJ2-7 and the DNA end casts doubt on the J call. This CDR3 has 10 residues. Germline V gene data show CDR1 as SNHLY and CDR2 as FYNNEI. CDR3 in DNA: TGTGCCAGTACATTCTACGAGCAGTACTTC. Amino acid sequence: CASTFYEQYF.

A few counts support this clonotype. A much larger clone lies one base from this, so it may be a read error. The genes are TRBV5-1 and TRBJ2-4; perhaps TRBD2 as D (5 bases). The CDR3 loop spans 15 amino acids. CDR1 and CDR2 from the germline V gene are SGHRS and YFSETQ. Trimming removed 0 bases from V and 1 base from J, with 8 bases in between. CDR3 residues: CASSLDGVAKNIQYF. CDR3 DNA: TGCGCCAGCAGCTTGGACGGGGTGGCCAAAAACATTCAGTACTTC. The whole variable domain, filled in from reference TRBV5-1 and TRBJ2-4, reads KAGVTQTPRYLIKTRGQQVTLSCSPISGHRSVSWYQQTPGQGLQFLFEYFSETQRNKGNFPGRFSGRQFSNSRSEMNVSTLELGDSALYLCASSLDGVAKNIQYFGAGTRLSVL.

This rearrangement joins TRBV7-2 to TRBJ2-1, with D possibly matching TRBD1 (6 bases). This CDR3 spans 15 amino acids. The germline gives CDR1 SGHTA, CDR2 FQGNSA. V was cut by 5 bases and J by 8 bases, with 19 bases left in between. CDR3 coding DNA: TGTGCCAGCAGCCGGAGCTCACAGGGTCGGGATGAGCAGTTCTTC. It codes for CASSRSSQGRDEQFF.

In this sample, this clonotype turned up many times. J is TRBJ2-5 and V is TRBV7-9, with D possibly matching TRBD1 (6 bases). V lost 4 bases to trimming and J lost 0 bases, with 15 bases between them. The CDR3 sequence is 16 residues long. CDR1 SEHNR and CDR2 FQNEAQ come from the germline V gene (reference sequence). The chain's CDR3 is CASSSSPRGYQETQYF. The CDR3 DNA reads TGTGCCAGCAGCTCAAGCCCTAGGGGGTACCAAGAGACCCAGTACTTC.

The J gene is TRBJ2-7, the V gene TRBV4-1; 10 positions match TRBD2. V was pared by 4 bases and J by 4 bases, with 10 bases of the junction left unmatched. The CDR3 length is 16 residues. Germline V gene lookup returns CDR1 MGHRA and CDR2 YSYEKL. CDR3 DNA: TGCGCCAGCAGCCTTGACCTGCTAGCGGGAGCATACGAGCAGTACTTC. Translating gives CASSLDLLAGAYEQYF.

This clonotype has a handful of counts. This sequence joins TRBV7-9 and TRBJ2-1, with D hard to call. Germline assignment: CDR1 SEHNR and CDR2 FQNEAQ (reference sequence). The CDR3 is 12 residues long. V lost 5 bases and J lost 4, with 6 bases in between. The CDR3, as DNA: TGTGCCAGCAGCCAAGAGTACAATGAGCAGTTCTTC. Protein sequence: CASSQEYNEQFF.

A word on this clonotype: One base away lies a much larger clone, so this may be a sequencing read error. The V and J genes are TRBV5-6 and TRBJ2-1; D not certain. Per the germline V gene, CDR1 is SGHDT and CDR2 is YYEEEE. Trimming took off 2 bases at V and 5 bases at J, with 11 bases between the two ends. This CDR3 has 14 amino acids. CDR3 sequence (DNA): TGTGCCAGCAGCTTTATACGAGAGAACAATGAGCAGTTCTTC. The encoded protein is CASSFIRENNEQFF. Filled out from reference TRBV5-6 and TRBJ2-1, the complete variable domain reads DAGVTQSPTHLIKTRGQQVTLRCSPKSGHDTVSWYQQALGQGPQFIFQYYEEEERQRGNFPDRFSGHQFPNYSSELNVNALLLGDSALYLCASSFIRENNEQFFGPGTRLTVL.

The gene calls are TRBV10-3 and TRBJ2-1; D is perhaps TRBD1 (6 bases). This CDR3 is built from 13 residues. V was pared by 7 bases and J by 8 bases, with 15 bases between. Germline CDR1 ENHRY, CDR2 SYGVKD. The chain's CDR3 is CAINLQGWDEQFF. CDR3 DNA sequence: TGTGCCATCAATCTACAGGGCTGGGATGAGCAGTTCTTC.

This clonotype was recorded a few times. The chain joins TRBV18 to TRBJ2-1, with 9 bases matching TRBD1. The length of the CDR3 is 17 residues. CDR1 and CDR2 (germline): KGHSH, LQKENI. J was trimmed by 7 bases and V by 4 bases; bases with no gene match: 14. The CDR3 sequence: CASSRSVTRDRENEQFF. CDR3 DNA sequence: TGTGCCAGCTCACGCTCCGTTACCCGGGACAGGGAAAATGAGCAGTTCTTC. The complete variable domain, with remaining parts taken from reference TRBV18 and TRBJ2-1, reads NAGVMQNPRHLVRRRGQEARLRCSPMKGHSHVYWYRQLPEEGLKFMVYLQKENIIDESGMPKERFSAEFPKEGPSILRIQQVVRGDSAAYFCASSRSVTRDRENEQFFGPGTRLTVL.

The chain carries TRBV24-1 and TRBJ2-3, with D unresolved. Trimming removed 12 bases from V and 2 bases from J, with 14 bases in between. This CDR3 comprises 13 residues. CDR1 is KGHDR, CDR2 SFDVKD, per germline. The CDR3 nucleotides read TGTGCCCCCAATAGGGATCTCACAGATACGCAGTATTTT. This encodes CAPNRDLTDTQYF.

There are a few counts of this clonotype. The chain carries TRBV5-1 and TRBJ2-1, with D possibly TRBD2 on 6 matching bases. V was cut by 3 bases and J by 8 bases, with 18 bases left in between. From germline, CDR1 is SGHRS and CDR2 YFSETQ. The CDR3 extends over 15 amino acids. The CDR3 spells CASSWEAGLYYEQFF. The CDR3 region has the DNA TGCGCCAGCAGCTGGGAGGCAGGCCTTTACTATGAGCAGTTCTTC.

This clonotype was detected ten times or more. The CDR3 sequence is CASSIGQGGSNEQFF. DNA for the CDR3: TGTGCCAGCAGCATCGGGCAGGGAGGAAGCAATGAGCAGTTCTTC. The chain is built from TRBV3-1 and TRBJ2-1; tentative D call: TRBD2 (6 bases). The V and J ends lost 5 bases and 6 bases respectively, with 17 bases between them. The CDR3 has 15 residues. Per the germline V gene, CDR1 is LGHDT and CDR2 is YNNKEL (reference sequence).

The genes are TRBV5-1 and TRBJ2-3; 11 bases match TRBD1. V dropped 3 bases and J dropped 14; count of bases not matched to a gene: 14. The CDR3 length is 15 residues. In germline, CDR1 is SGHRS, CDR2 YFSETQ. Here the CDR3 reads CASSSRTGGKGYAYF. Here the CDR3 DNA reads TGCGCCAGCAGCTCCCGGACAGGGGGCAAGGGATACGCGTATTTT.

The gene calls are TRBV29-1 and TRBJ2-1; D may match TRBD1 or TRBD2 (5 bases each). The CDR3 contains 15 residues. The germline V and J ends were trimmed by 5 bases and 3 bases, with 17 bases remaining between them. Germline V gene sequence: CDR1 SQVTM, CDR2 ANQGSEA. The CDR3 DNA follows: TGCAGCGTTCTCACCGGAGCAGGGAGCTACAATGAGCAGTTCTTC. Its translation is CSVLTGAGSYNEQFF.

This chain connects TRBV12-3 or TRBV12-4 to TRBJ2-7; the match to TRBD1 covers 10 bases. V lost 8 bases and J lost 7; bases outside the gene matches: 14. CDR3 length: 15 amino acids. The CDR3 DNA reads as TGTGCCAGCCTACTGACAGGGGGCGGTTTTAATGAGCAGTACTTC. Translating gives CASLLTGGGFNEQYF.

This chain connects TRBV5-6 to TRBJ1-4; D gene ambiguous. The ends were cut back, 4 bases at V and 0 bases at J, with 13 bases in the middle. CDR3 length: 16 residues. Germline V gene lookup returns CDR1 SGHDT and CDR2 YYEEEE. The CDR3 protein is CASSPRGGTTNEKLFF. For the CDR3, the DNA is TGTGCCAGCAGCCCCCGGGGTGGCACAACTAATGAAAAACTGTTTTTT. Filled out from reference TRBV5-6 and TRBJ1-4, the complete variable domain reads DAGVTQSPTHLIKTRGQQVTLRCSPKSGHDTVSWYQQALGQGPQFIFQYYEEEERQRGNFPDRFSGHQFPNYSSELNVNALLLGDSALYLCASSPRGGTTNEKLFFGSGTQLSVL.

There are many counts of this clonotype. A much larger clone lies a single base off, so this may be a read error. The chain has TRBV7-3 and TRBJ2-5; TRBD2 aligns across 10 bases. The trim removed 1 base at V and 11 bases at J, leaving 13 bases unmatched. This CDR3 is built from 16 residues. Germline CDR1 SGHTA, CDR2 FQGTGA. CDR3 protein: CASSLRTASGGNEQYF. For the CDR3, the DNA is TGTGCCAGCAGCTTAAGGACTGCTAGCGGGGGCAATGAGCAGTACTTC.

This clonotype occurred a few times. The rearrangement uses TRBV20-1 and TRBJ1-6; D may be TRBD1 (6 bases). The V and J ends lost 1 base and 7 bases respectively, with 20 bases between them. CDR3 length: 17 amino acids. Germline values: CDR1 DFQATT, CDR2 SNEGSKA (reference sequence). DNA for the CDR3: TGCAGTGCTAGAGTGGCTCACAGGGCGTTGAGAAATTCACCCCTCCACTTT. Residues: CSARVAHRALRNSPLHF.

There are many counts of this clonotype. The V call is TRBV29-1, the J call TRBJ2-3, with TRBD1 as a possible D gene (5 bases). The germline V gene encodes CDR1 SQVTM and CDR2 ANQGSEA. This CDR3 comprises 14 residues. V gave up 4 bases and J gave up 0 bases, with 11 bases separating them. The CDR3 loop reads CSVAGITSTDTQYF. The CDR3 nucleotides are TGCAGCGTTGCAGGGATCACTAGCACAGATACGCAGTATTTT.

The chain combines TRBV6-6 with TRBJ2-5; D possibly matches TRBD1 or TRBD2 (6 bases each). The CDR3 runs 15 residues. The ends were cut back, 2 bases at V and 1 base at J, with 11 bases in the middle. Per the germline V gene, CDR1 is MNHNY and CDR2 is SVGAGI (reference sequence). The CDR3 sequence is CASSYAGGGQETQYF. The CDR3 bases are TGTGCCAGCAGTTACGCTGGAGGGGGCCAAGAGACCCAGTACTTC.

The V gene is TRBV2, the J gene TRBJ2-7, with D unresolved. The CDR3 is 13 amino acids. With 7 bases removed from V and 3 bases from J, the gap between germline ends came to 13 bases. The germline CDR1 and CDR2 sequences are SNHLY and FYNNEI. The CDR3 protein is CASTQRWGYEQYF. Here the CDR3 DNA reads TGTGCCAGCACTCAAAGGTGGGGCTACGAGCAGTACTTC.

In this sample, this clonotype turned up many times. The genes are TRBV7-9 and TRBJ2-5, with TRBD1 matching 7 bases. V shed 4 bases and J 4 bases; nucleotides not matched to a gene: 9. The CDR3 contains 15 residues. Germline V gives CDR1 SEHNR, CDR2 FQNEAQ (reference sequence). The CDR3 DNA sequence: TGTGCCAGCAGCTGGGGACAGCTCGACGGAGAGACCCAGTACTTC. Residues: CASSWGQLDGETQYF.

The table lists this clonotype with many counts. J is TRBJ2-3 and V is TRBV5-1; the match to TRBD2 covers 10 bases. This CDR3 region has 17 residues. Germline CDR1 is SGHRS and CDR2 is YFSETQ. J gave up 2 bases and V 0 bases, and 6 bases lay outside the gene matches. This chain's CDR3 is CASSLALAGASTDTQYF. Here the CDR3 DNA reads TGCGCCAGCAGCTTGGCTCTAGCGGGAGCCTCCACAGATACGCAGTATTTT.

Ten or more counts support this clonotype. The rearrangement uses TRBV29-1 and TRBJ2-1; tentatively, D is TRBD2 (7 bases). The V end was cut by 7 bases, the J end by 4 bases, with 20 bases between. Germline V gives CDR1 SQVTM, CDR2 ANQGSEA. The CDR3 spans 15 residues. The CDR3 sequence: CSAPTGGSPYNEQFF. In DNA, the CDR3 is TGCAGCGCCCCAACGGGGGGCTCCCCGTACAATGAGCAGTTCTTC.

This CDR3 is CGVFVSTSERDTQYF. CDR3 in DNA: TGTGGAGTTTTCGTTTCGACTAGCGAACGGGATACGCAGTATTTT. This chain connects TRBV30 to TRBJ2-3, with 8 nucleotides matching TRBD2. Germline V CDR1 and CDR2: GTSNPN, SVGIG (reference sequence). The CDR3 contains 15 residues.

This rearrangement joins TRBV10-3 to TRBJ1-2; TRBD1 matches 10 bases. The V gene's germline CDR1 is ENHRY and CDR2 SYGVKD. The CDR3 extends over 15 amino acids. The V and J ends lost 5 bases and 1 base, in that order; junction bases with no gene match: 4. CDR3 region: CAISPGTGVNYGYTF. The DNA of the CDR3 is TGTGCCATCAGTCCCGGGACAGGGGTTAACTATGGCTACACCTTC.

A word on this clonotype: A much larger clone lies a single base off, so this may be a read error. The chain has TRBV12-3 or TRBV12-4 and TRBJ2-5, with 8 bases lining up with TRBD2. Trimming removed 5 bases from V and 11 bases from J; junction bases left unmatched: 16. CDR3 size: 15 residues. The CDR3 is CASSTSGGPLNEQYF. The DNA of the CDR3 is TGTGCCAGCAGTACCTCGGGGGGGCCGTTGAATGAGCAGTACTTC.

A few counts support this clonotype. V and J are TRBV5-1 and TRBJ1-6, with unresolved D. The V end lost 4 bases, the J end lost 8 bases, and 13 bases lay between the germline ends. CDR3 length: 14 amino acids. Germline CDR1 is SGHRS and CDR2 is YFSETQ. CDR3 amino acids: CASSPVGRDSPLHF. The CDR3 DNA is TGCGCCAGCAGCCCCGTGGGTAGGGATTCACCCCTCCACTTT.

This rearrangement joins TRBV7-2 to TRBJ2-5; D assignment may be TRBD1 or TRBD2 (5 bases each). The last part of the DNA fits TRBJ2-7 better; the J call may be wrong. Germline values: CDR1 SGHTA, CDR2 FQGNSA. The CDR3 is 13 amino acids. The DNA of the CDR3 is TGTGCCAGCAGCATCGGGACGGTCTACGAGCAGTACTTC. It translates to CASSIGTVYEQYF.

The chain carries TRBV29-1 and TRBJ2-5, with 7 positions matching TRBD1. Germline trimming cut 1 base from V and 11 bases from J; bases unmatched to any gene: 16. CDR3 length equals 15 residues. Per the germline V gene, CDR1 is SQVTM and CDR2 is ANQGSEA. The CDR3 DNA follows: TGCAGCGTTGAAGCTCAGGGACAGAACTACAATGAGCAGTACTTC. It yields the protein CSVEAQGQNYNEQYF.

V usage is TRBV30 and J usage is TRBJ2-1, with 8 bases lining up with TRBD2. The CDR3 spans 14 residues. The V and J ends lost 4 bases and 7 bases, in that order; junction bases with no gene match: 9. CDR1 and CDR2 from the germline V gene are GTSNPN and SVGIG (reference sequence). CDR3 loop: CAWTVAGFGNEQFF. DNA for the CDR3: TGTGCCTGGACGGTAGCGGGATTTGGGAATGAGCAGTTCTTC.

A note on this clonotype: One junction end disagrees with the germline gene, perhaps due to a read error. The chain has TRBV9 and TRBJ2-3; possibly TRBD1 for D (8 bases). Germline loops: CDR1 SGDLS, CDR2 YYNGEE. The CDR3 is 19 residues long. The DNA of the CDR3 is TGTGTCAGCAGCGTAGCCCCTAATCTACAGGGGGGGAGCACAGATACGCAGTATTTT. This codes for CVSSVAPNLQGGSTDTQYF. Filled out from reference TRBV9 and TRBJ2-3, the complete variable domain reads DSGVTQTPKHLITATGQRVTLRCSPRSGDLSVYWYQQSLDQGLQFLIQYYNGEERAKGNILERFSAQQFPDLHSELNLSSLELGDSALYFCVSSVAPNLQGGSTDTQYFGPGTRLTVL.